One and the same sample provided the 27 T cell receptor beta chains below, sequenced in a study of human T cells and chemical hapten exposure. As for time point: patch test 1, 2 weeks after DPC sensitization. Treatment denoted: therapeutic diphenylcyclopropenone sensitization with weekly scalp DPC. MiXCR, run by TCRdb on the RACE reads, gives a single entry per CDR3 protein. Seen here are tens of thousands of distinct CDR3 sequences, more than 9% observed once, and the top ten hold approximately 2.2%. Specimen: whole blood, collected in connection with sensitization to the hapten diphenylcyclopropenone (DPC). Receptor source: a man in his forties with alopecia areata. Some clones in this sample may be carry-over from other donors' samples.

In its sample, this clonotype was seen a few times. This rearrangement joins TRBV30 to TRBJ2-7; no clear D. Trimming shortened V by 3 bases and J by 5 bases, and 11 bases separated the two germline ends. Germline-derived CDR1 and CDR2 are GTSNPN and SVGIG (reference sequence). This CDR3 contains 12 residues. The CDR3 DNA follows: TGTGCCTGGAGCCAGGATCTCCACGAGCAGTACTTC. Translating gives CAWSQDLHEQYF.

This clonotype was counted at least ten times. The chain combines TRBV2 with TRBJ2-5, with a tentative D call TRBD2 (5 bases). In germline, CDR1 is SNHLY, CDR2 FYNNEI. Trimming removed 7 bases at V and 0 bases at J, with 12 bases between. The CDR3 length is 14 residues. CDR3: CASTEGWYQETQYF. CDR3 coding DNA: TGTGCCAGCACCGAGGGTTGGTACCAAGAGACCCAGTACTTC.

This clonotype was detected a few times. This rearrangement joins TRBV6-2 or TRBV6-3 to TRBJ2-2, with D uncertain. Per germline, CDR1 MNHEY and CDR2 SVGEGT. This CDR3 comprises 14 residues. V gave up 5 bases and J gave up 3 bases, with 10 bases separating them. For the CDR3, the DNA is TGTGCCAGCAGTGGCAATCTCGACACCGGGGAGCTGTTTTTT. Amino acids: CASSGNLDTGELFF.

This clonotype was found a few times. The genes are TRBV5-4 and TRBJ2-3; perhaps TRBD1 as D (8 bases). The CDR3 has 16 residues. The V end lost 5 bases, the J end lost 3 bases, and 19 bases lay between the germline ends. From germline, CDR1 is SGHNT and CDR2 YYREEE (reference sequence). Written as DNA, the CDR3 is TGTGCCAGCAGTCCGGGGGGTGACAGGGGAACAGATACGCAGTATTTT. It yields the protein CASSPGGDRGTDTQYF.

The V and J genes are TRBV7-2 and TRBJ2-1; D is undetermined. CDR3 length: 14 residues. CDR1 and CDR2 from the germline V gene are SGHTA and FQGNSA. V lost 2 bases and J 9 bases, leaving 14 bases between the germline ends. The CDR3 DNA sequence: TGTGCCAGCAGCTTAACCGAATCTACCGGTGAGCAGTTCTTC. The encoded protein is CASSLTESTGEQFF.

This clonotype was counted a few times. CDR3 protein: CASSLALTGANVLTF. The CDR3 DNA follows: TGTGCCAGCAGCTTAGCCCTTACTGGGGCCAACGTCCTGACTTTC. The chain employs TRBV7-8 and TRBJ2-6; D uncertain. The CDR3 runs 15 residues. From germline, CDR1 is SGHVS and CDR2 FQNEAQ. V was trimmed by 0 bases and J by 2 bases, leaving 5 bases between them.

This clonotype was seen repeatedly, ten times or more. Here the CDR3 DNA reads TGCAGCGTTGTCCGGACTAGCGGGGGACGAGATACGCAGTATTTT. Its translation: CSVVRTSGGRDTQYF. The chain employs TRBV29-1 and TRBJ2-3; 13 nucleotides line up with TRBD2. The germline V gene encodes CDR1 SQVTM and CDR2 ANQGSEA. Trimming at V came to 4 bases and at J to 5 bases, leaving 6 bases not matched to a gene. The CDR3 is made up of 15 amino acids.

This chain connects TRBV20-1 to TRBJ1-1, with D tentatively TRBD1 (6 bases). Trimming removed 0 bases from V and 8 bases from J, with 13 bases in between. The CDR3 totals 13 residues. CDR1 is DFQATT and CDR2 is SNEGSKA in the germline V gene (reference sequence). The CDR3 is CSARDQGYREAFF. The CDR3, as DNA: TGCAGTGCTAGAGATCAGGGGTATAGGGAAGCTTTCTTT.

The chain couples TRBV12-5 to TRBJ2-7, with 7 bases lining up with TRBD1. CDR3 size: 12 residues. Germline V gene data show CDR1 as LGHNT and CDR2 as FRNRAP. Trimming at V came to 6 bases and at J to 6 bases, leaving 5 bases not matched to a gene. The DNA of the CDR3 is TGTGCTAGTGGAGGCCGGGACAGCGAGCAGTACTTC. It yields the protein CASGGRDSEQYF.

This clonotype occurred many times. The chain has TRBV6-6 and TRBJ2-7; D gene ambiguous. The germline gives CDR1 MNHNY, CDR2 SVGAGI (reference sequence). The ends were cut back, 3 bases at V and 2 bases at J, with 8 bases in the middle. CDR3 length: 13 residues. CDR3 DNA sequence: TGTGCCAGCAGTTATTCCGACCCCTACGAGCAGTACGTC. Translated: CASSYSDPYEQYV.

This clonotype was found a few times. CDR3 sequence reads: CASSPEGGTGTDTQYF. In DNA form, the CDR3 reads TGTGCCAGCAGCCCAGAGGGAGGCACTGGCACAGATACGCAGTATTTT. The chain is built from TRBV21-1 and TRBJ2-3; TRBD2 is taken as the D call from the table, unchecked against the DNA. TRBV21-1 is designated a pseudogene. The CDR3 is made up of 16 amino acids.

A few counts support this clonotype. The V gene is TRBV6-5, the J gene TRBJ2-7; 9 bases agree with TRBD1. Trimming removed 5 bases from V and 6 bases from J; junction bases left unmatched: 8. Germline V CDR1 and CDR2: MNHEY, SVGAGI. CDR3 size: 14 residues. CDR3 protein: CASSRTQGAGEQYV. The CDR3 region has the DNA TGTGCCAGCAGTCGAACACAGGGGGCGGGCGAGCAGTACGTC.

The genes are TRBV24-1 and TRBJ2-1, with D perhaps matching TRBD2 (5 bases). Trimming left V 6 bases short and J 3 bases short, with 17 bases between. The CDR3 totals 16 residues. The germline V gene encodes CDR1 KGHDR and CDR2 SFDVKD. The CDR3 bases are TGTGCCACCAGTTTCACCGGGATGAGTGACTACAATGAGCAGTTCTTC. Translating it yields CATSFTGMSDYNEQFF.

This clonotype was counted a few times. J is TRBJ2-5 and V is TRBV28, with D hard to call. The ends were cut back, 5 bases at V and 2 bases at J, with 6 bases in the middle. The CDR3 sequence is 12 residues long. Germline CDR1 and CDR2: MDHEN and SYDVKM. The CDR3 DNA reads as TGTGCCAGCAGTCCCCAACAAGAGACCCAGTACTTC. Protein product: CASSPQQETQYF.

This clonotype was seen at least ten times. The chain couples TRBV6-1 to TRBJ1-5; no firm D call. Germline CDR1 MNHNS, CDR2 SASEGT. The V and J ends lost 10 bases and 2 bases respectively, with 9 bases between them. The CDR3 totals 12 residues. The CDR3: CAIQFGNQPQHF. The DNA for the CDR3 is TGTGCCATCCAATTTGGCAATCAGCCCCAGCATTTT.

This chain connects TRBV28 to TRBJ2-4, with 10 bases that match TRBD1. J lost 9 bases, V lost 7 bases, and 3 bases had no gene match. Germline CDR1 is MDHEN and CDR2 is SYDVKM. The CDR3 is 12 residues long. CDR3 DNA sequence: TGTGCCAGCATGGGGACAGGGGTCATTCAGTACTTC. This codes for CASMGTGVIQYF.

CDR3 loop: CSVEGTQGSGETQYF. For the CDR3, the DNA is TGCAGCGTTGAAGGTACACAGGGATCTGGAGAGACCCAGTACTTC. This chain connects TRBV29-1 to TRBJ2-5; a possible D gene is TRBD1 (6 bases). This CDR3 has 15 residues. Germline loops: CDR1 SQVTM, CDR2 ANQGSEA. Trimming took off 1 base at V and 4 bases at J, with 16 bases between the two ends.

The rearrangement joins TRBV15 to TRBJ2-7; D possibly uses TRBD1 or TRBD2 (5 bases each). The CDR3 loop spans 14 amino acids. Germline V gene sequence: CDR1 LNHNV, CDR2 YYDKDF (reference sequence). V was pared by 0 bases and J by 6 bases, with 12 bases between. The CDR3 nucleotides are TGTGCCACCAGCAGAGAACGTCTGGGGGTCGAGCAGTACTTC. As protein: CATSRERLGVEQYF. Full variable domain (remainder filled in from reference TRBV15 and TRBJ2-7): DAMVIQNPRYQVTQFGKPVTLSCSQTLNHNVMYWYQQKSSQAPKLLFHYYDKDFNNEADTPDNFQSRRPNTSFCFLDIRSPGLGDTAMYLCATSRERLGVEQYFGPGTRLTVT.

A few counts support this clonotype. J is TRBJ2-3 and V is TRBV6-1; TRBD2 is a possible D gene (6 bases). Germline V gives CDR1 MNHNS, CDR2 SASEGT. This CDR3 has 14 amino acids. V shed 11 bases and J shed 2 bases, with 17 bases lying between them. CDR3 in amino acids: CAGSGGIDTDTQYF. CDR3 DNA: TGTGCCGGTAGCGGAGGGATTGACACAGATACGCAGTATTTT.

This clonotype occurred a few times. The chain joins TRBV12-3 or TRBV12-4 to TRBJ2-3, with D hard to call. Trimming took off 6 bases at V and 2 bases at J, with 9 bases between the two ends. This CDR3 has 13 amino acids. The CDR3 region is CASSPRITDTQYF. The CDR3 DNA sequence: TGTGCCAGCAGCCCCAGAATCACAGATACGCAGTATTTT.

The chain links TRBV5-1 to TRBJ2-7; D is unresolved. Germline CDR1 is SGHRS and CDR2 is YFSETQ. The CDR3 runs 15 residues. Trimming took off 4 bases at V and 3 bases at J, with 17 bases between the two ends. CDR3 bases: TGCGCCAGCAGCCCTAAGACCCCGGATCACTACGAGCAGTACTTC. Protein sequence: CASSPKTPDHYEQYF. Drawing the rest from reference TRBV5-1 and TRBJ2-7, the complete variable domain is KAGVTQTPRYLIKTRGQQVTLSCSPISGHRSVSWYQQTPGQGLQFLFEYFSETQRNKGNFPGRFSGRQFSNSRSEMNVSTLELGDSALYLCASSPKTPDHYEQYFGPGTRLTVT.

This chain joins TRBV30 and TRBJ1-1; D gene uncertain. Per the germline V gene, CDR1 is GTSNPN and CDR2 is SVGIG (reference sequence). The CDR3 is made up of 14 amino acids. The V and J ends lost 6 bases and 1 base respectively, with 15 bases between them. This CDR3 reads CACLPVGENTEAFF. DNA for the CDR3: TGTGCCTGCCTACCCGTTGGGGAGAACACTGAAGCTTTCTTT. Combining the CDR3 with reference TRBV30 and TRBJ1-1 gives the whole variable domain SQTIHQWPATLVQPVGSPLSLECTVEGTSNPNLYWYRQAAGRGLQLLFYSVGIGQISSEVPQNLSASRPQDRQFILSSKKLLLSDSGFYLCACLPVGENTEAFFGQGTRLTVV.

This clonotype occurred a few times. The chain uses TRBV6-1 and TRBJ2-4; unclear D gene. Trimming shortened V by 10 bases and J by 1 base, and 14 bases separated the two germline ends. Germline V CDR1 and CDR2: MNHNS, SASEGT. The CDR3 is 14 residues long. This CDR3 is CATEHPSAKNIQYF. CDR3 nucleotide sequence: TGTGCCACGGAACATCCCTCGGCCAAAAACATTCAGTACTTC.

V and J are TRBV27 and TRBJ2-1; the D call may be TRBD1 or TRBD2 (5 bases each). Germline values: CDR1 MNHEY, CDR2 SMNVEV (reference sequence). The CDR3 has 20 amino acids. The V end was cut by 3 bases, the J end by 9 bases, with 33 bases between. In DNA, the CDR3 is TGTGCCAGCAGTTTGGGGGTATTGTTGGGCGGCCGTGATGCCGATGGTGAGCAGTTCTTC. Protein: CASSLGVLLGGRDADGEQFF.

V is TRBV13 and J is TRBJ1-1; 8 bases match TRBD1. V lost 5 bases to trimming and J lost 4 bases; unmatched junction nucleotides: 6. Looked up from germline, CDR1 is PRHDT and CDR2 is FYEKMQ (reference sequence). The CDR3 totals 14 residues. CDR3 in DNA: TGTGCCAGCAGCGCGGGACAGGCCAGCACTGAAGCTTTCTTT. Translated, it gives CASSAGQASTEAFF. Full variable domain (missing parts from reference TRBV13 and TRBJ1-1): AAGVIQSPRHLIKEKRETATLKCYPIPRHDTVYWYQQGPGQDPQFLISFYEKMQSDKGSIPDRFSAQQFSDYHSELNMSSLELGDSALYFCASSAGQASTEAFFGQGTRLTVV.

CDR3 nucleotides: TGTGCCAGCAGATCCCGGACCGTCTCCTACGAGCAGTACTTC. Its protein product is CASRSRTVSYEQYF. This chain joins TRBV13 and TRBJ2-7, with D uncertain. V lost 6 bases and J 0 bases, leaving 12 bases between the germline ends. The length of the CDR3 is 14 residues. Germline values: CDR1 PRHDT, CDR2 FYEKMQ (reference sequence).

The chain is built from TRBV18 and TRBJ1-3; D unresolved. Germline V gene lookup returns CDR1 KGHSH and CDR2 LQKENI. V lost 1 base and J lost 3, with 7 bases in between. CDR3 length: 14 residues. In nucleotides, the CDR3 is TGTGCCAGCTCACCACAGGCAGATGGAAACACCATATATTTT. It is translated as CASSPQADGNTIYF.